Listed below are T cell receptor beta chains from one sample, sequenced in a study of early T cells in non-severe SARS-CoV-2 infection. MiXCR was run by TCRdb on the 5' RACE reads, yielding one entry per CDR3 protein. Among about 80,000 distinct CDR3 sequences listed, about 5% were seen once. The sample in question was whole blood, obtained at baseline. Every receptor here comes from an adult who was a healthcare worker with PCR-confirmed SARS-CoV-2 infection or an uninfected control (not recorded which). CDR3s include the opening cysteine and the closing phenylalanine or tryptophan. The order of the fields is clone size, V gene, J gene, D gene, CDR3 length, CDR3 protein, CDR3 DNA. A D gene is named only where the DNA matches it firmly. Some rows have no size entry. The others give once, few or many, or a class for an expanded clone.

>many|TRBV10-3|TRBJ2-2|-|15
CASQGGRVETGELFF
TGTGCCAGCCAGGGGGGCAGGGTGGAAACCGGGGAGCTGTTTTTT
>many|TRBV12-5|TRBJ2-2|-|11
CASGLNRELFF
TGTGCTAGTGGTCTCAACCGGGAGCTGTTTTTT
>few|TRBV7-2|TRBJ2-3|-|14
CASSLAQSTDTQYF
TGTGCCAGCAGCTTAGCGCAGAGCACAGATACGCAGTATTTT
>many|TRBV28|TRBJ2-7|-|17
CASSSLQSTGLAYEQYF
TGTGCCAGCAGTTCCCTTCAATCGACAGGCCTGGCCTACGAGCAGTACTTC
>few|TRBV3-1|TRBJ1-5|TRBD1|15
CASSQQGARNQPQHF
TGTGCCAGCAGCCAGCAGGGGGCCCGCAATCAGCCCCAGCATTTT
>many|TRBV5-1|TRBJ1-1|TRBD1|14
CASSTGQGNTEAFF
TGCGCCAGCAGCACAGGACAGGGGAACACTGAAGCTTTCTTT
>-|TRBV19|TRBJ1-5|TRBD1|14
CASKFAGGNQPQHF
TGTGCCAGTAAGTTTGCAGGGGGAAATCAGCCCCAGCATTTT
>many|TRBV30|TRBJ2-3|TRBD2|14
CAWLTSGIPDTQYF
TGTGCCTGGTTGACTAGCGGGATCCCAGATACGCAGTATTTT
>many|TRBV20-1|TRBJ2-7|TRBD1|14
CSPASPTGRHEQYF
TGCAGTCCTGCGTCCCCGACAGGGAGACACGAGCAGTACTTC
>few|TRBV2|TRBJ2-7|TRBD1|14
CASKRRQGPNEQYF
TGTGCCAGCAAAAGAAGACAGGGACCGAACGAGCAGTACTTC
>many|TRBV19|TRBJ1-1|TRBD1|15
CASSTWTGIDTEAFF
TGTGCCAGTAGTACGTGGACAGGGATTGACACTGAAGCTTTCTTT
>-|TRBV7-8|TRBJ1-5|TRBD1|17
CASSNRDRGLSNQPQHF
TGTGCCAGCAGCAACCGGGACAGGGGGTTGAGCAATCAGCCCCAGCATTTT
>few|TRBV7-9|TRBJ1-2|TRBD1|15
CASSSGQGARYGYTF
TGTGCCAGCAGCTCCGGACAGGGGGCTAGGTATGGCTACACCTTC
>-|TRBV19|TRBJ1-2|-|15
CASSIVRSSDYGYTF
TGTGCCAGTAGTATTGTTAGATCCTCGGACTATGGCTACACCTTC
>many|TRBV19|TRBJ1-5|TRBD1|15
CASSIPDRGNQPQHF
TGTGCCAGTAGTATTCCGGACAGGGGCAATCAGCCCCAGCATTTT
>many|TRBV30|TRBJ2-3|TRBD2|14
CAWSTSGKYDTQYF
TGTGCCTGGTCCACTAGCGGGAAGTATGATACGCAGTATTTT
>many|TRBV6-5|TRBJ2-5|TRBD2|15
CASSYGSSGKETQYF
TGTGCCAGCAGTTACGGGTCTAGCGGGAAAGAGACCCAGTACTTC
>many|TRBV13|TRBJ2-3|-|16
CASSSTSVPTTDTQYF
TGTGCCAGCAGCTCCACCAGCGTCCCCACCACAGATACGCAGTATTTT
>many|TRBV10-1|TRBJ1-1|-|13
CASLTGNRAEAFF
TGCGCCAGCCTCACAGGGAATAGAGCTGAAGCTTTCTTT
>few|TRBV2|TRBJ2-5|TRBD2|14
CASSQLATQETQYF
TGTGCCAGCAGCCAACTAGCGACCCAAGAGACCCAGTACTTC
>few|TRBV30|TRBJ1-6|TRBD1|15
CAWSRMGQSNSPLHF
TGTGCCTGGAGTCGAATGGGACAGTCGAATTCACCCCTCCACTTT
>-|TRBV7-3|TRBJ2-7|TRBD2|17
CASSSQSGGESSYEQYF
TGTGCCAGCAGCTCCCAGAGCGGGGGGGAAAGCTCCTACGAGCAGTACTTC
>many|TRBV28|TRBJ2-7|TRBD1|14
CASSPYGTGREQYF
TGTGCCAGCAGCCCCTATGGGACAGGGAGGGAGCAGTACTTC
>-|TRBV5-6|TRBJ2-7|TRBD1|14
CASRPGQGAREQYF
TGTGCCAGCAGACCGGGACAGGGGGCTAGGGAGCAGTACTTC
>many|TRBV12-2|TRBJ1-5|-|18
CASRVITGGLAAISPSIF
-
>many|TRBV6-5|TRBJ2-7|-|14
CASRGTESFYEQYF
TGTGCCAGCAGGGGGACGGAGTCCTTCTACGAGCAGTACTTC
>many|TRBV3-1|TRBJ2-5|-|15
CASSQARLSQETQYF
TGTGCCAGCAGCCAAGCCCGACTCTCACAAGAGACCCAGTACTTC
>-|TRBV7-9|TRBJ1-6|-|14
CASSLGPGRSPLHF
TGTGCCAGCAGCTTAGGTCCTGGCAGATCACCCCTCCACTTT
>many|TRBV7-6|TRBJ2-1|TRBD1|17
CASSLAEPGQVRNEQFF
TGTGCCAGCAGCTTAGCCGAACCGGGACAGGTCAGGAATGAGCAGTTCTTC
>many|TRBV28|TRBJ2-1|TRBD2|17
CASTPPRGTSGHNEQFF
TGTGCCAGCACCCCCCCCCGGGGGACTAGCGGGCACAATGAGCAGTTCTTC
>-|TRBV28|TRBJ2-1|TRBD2|17
CASSMLTSGRSYNEQFF
TGTGCCAGCAGTATGCTGACTAGCGGGAGATCCTACAATGAGCAGTTCTTC
>many|TRBV10-1|TRBJ2-7|-|13
CASSESFLDEQYF
TGCGCCAGCAGTGAGTCGTTCTTGGACGAGCAGTACTTC
>many|TRBV18|TRBJ2-3|-|13
CASSPPATDTQYF
TGTGCCAGCTCACCACCGGCCACAGATACGCAGTATTTT
>few|TRBV20-1|TRBJ2-7|-|12
CSVRGVGYEQYF
TGCAGTGTTAGAGGGGTTGGTTACGAGCAGTACTTC
>few|TRBV7-2|TRBJ1-5|-|12
CASSLEAQPQHF
TGTGCCAGCAGCCTTGAGGCTCAGCCCCAGCATTTT
>few|TRBV18|TRBJ2-2|-|17
CASSANREGSNTGELFF
TGTGCCAGCTCAGCAAACAGGGAAGGTTCGAACACCGGGGAGCTGTTTTTT
>-|TRBV30|TRBJ1-2|-|14
CAWKEQGGIYGYTF
TGTGCCTGGAAAGAACAGGGAGGCATTTATGGCTACACCTTC
>many|TRBV27|TRBJ1-3|-|14
CASRLRGSGNTIYF
TGTGCCAGCAGGTTAAGGGGCTCTGGAAACACCATATATTTT
>few|TRBV4-1|TRBJ2-7|-|13
CASSQDRSYEQYF
TGCGCCAGCAGCCAAGATCGGTCCTACGAGCAGTACTTC
>few|TRBV19|TRBJ2-7|TRBD2|15
CATKSGAGVGYEQYF
TGTGCCACTAAGTCGGGTGCGGGAGTCGGCTACGAGCAGTACTTC
>many|TRBV7-9|TRBJ1-2|-|13
CASSLGRTNGYTF
TGTGCCAGCAGCTTAGGGCGGACAAATGGCTACACCTTC
>many|TRBV6-1|TRBJ1-2|-|12
CASSVQGYGYTF
TGTGCCAGCAGTGTTCAGGGCTATGGCTACACCTTC